The following is a T cell receptor (beta chain) sequence with its context. Measured with immunoSEQ multiplex PCR; TCRdb has only the in-frame clones, and not every one. This table holds tens of thousands of clones, 85% to 95% found once. The sample comes from a study of technical replicates of blood from a few donors. The J segment lost 0 bases and the V segment lost 2 bases, leaving 4 bases of the junction unmatched. Germline CDR1 is SGHNT and CDR2 is YENEEA. The CDR3 totals 16 residues. The sequence came from a human donor in good health. The material sequenced was T cells isolated from PBMCs. The chain joins TRBV11-3 to TRBJ2-1; 7 bases agree with TRBD2. The CDR3 loop reads CASSLRGRASYNEQFF. In DNA form, the CDR3 reads TGTGCCAGCAGCTTACGGGGGAGGGCCTCCTACAATGAGCAGTTCTTC.